This TCR beta chain emerged from a study of blood T cell repertoires in COVID-19 (dated by TCRdb to the early 2020s). For the wider study: Samples covering the acute and convalescent phases of COVID-19 were provided by collaborators in the United States, Italy and Spain. The prospective study material was composed of cDNA or gDNA derived from T cells, B-cell-depleted T cells, or PBMCs. The dataset comprised deeply sampled blood TCRbeta repertoires from subjects exposed to, actively infected with, or recovered from COVID-19. The repertoires were released in a freely available public database intended as a resource for research on the immune response to SARS-CoV-2. Samples were obtained from the ongoing ImmuneRACE study (first 160 participants) and from some 1,200 subjects provided by 6 global collaborators. A de-identified subject ID, COVID-19 status, age in years and sex were almost always included in the sample metadata. Where available, HLA class I and class II types were taken from metadata supplied by the sample provider and were not determined by assay-based typing. Broader findings and caveats from the paper: Clinical and demographic metadata were provided uncurated, with the amount varying by source and participant.

In the prospective study, participants were roughly 18 to 100 years old, resided in 24 geographic areas of the United States, and were enrolled through a virtual design. In the prospective study, cohorts were assigned on the basis of participant-reported clinical history obtained from a screening survey and a study questionnaire. Recovered participants in ImmuneRACE Cohort 3 were defined by two consecutive negative NP/OP PCR tests, clearance by a healthcare professional, or resolution of symptoms. In the prospective study, mobile phlebotomists collected whole blood, serum and a nasopharyngeal or oropharyngeal swab from each participant. Additional blood draws and questionnaires over an approximately 2-month period could optionally be provided by prospective study participants. Before DNA extraction, blood samples from the prospective study were shipped at room temperature or frozen. A word on this clone: Its antigen has not been determined. No base quality values were provided; no much bigger clone lies one nucleotide off.

TCRbeta CDR3 regions were amplified from genomic DNA by means of the immunoSEQ Assay, a bias-controlled multiplex PCR. The published analysis was carried out like this. The number of nucleated cells in each sample was estimated from the amplification of reference gene primers within the assay. Sequence reads were collapsed and filtered to measure the absolute abundance of every unique TCRbeta CDR3 rearrangement. Productive Simpson clonality was computed per sample as the square root of Simpson's diversity index over productive rearrangements. Here the immuneACCESS table is served through TCRdb, limited to in-frame sequences with V and J called. Missing clones are a known gap in these copies; in checked studies unresolved V genes cover under half, and the rest lacks a known reason. V and J calls and clone size are copied from that table; D and trimming were computed from the DNA. In this sample the table shows around 430,000 clones, around 87% of which occur a single time. Roughly 9.4% of the sample goes to the ten largest clones.

According to the germline V gene, CDR1 reads SGHVS and CDR2 reads FNYEAQ. There are 16 amino acids in the CDR3, from cysteine to phenylalanine inclusive. Only CDR3 DNA is held: 48 bases, read in frame from base 1. Trimming removed 0 bases from V and 4 bases from J; the gene matches leave 3 bases unexplained. The TCR sequence derives from a woman in her forties or fifties who had recovered from COVID-19. Sequencing was done on a sample of PBMCs or T cells enriched from blood (not recorded which). Here the chain combines TRBV7-6 and TRBJ1-6, and TRBD1 matches 7 of the central bases. Here is the DNA: TGTGCCAGCAGCTTAGCTACAGGGGAGTATAATTCACCCCTCCACTTT. Its protein product is CASSLATGEYNSPLHF.